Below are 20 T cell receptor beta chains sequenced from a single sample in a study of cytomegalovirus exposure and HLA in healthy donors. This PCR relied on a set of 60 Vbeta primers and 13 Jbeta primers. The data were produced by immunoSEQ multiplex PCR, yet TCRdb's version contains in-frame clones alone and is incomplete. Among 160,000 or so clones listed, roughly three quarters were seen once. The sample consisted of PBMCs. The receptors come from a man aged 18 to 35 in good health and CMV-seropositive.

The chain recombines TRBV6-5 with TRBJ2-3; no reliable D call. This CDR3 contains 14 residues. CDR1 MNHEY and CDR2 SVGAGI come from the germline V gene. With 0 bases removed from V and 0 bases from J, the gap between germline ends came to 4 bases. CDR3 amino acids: CASSYSLSTDTQYF. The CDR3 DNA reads TGTGCCAGCAGTTACTCACTGAGCACAGATACGCAGTATTTT.

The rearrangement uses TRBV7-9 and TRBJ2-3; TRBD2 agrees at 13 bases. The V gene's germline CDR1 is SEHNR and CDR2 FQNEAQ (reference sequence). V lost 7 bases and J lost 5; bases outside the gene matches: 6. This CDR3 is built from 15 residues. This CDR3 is CASTATSGGLDTQYF. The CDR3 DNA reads TGTGCCAGCACGGCGACTAGCGGGGGGTTAGATACGCAGTATTTT.

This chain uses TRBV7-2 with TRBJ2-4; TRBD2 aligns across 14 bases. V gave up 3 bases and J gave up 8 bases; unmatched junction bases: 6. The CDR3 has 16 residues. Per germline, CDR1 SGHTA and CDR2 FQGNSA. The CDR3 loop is CASSFRLAGGRDIQYF. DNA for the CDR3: TGTGCCAGCAGCTTTCGACTAGCGGGGGGGAGGGACATTCAGTACTTC.

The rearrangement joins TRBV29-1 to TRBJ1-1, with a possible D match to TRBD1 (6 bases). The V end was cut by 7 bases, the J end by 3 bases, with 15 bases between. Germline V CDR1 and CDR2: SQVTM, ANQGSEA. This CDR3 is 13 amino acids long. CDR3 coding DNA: TGCAGCGCTGCGAGGGGGGGAGACACTGAAGCTTTCTTT. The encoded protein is CSAARGGDTEAFF.

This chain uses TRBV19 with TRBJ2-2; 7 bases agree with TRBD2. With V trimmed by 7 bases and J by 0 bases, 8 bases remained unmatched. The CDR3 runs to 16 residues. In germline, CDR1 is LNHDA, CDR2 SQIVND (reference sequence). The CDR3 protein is CASNPRLAANTGELFF. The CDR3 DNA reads TGTGCCAGTAACCCGAGGCTAGCGGCGAACACCGGGGAGCTGTTTTTT.

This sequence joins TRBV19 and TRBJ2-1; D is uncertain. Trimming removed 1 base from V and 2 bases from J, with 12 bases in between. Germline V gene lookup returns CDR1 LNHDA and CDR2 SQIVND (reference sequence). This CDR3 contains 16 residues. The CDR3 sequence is CASSIAGTPPYNEQFF. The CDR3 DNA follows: TGTGCCAGTAGTATAGCCGGTACCCCACCCTACAATGAGCAGTTCTTC.

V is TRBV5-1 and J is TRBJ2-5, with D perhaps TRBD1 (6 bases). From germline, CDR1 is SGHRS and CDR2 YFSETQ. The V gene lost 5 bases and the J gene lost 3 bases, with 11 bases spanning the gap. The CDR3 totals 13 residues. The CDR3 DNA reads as TGCGCCAGCAGACAGGGTAACGAAGAGACCCAGTACTTC. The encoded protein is CASRQGNEETQYF.

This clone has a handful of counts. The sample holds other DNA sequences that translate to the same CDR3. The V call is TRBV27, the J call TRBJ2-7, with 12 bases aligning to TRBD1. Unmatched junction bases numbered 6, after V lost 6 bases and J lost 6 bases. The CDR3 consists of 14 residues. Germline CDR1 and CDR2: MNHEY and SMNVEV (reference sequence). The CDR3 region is CASSPGQGAGEQYF. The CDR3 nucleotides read TGTGCCAGCAGCCCGGGACAGGGGGCCGGCGAGCAGTACTTC.

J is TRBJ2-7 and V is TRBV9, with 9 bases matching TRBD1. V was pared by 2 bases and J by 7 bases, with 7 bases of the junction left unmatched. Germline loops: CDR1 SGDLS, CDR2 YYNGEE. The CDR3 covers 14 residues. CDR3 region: CASSVGTGRGEQYF. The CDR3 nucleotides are TGTGCCAGCAGCGTGGGGACAGGGCGTGGAGAGCAGTACTTC.

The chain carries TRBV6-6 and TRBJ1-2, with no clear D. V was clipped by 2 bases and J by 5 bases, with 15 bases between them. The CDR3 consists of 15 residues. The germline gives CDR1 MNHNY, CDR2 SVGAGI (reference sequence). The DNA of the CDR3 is TGTGCCAGCAGTTACCTCGTTCTGCCCGAGTATGGCTACACCTTC. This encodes CASSYLVLPEYGYTF.

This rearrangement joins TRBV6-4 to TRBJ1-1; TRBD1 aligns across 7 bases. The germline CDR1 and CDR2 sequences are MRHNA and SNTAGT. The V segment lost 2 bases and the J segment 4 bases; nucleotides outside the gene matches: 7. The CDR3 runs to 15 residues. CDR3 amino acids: CASSDRARGSTEAFF. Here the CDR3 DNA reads TGTGCCAGCAGTGACCGTGCCAGGGGGTCCACTGAAGCTTTCTTT.

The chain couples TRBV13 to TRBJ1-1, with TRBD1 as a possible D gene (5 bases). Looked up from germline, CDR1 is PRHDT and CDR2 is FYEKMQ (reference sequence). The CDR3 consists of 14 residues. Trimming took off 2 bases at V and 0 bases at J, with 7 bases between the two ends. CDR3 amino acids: CASSLRGLNTEAFF. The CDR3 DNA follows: TGTGCCAGCAGCTTACGGGGGTTGAACACTGAAGCTTTCTTT.

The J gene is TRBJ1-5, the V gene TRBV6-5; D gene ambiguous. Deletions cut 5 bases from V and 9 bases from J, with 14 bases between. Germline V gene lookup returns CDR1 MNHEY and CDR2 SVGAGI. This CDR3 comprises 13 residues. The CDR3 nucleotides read TGTGCCAGCAGTACACAGTCTCTGGGGCCCCAGCATTTT. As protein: CASSTQSLGPQHF.

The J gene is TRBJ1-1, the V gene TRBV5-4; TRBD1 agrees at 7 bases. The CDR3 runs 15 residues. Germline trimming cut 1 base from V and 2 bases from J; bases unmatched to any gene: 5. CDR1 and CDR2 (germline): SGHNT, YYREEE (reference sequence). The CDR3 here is CASSLYRGLNTEAFF. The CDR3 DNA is TGTGCCAGCAGCTTGTACAGGGGTCTCAACACTGAAGCTTTCTTT.

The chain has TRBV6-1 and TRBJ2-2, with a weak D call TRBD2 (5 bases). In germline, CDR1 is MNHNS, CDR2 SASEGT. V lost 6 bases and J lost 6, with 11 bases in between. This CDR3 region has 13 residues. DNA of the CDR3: TGTGCCAGCAGACGACGGGATTCCGGGGAGCTGTTTTTT. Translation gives CASRRRDSGELFF.

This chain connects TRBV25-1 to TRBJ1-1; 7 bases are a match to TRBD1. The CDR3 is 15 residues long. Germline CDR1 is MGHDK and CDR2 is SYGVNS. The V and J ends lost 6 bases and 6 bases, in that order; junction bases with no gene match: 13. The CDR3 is CASRSGGTERAEAFF. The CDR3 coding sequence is TGTGCCAGCAGGTCAGGGGGGACGGAAAGAGCTGAAGCTTTCTTT.

The CDR3 DNA sequence: TGTGCCAGCAGCTTTATGAGCGGGAGGGCTGCAGATACGCAGTATTTT. Protein sequence: CASSFMSGRAADTQYF. The rearrangement links TRBV7-9 to TRBJ2-3; 10 nucleotides match TRBD2. The germline gives CDR1 SEHNR, CDR2 FQNEAQ (reference sequence). The CDR3 consists of 16 residues. The V and J ends lost 3 bases and 4 bases, in that order; junction bases with no gene match: 7.

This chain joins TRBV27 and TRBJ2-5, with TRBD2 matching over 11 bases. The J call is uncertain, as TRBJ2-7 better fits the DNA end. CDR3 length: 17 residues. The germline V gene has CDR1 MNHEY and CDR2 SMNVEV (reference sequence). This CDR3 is CASSLLPTSGGDYEQYF. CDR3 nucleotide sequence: TGTGCCAGCAGTTTACTCCCCACTAGCGGGGGTGACTACGAGCAGTACTTC.

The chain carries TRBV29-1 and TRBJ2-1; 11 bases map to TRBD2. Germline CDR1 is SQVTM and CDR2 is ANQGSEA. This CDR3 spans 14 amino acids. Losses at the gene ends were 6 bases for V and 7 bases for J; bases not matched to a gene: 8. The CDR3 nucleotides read TGCAGCGTACCAACTAGCGGGAGTCAGAATGAGCAGTTCTTC. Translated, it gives CSVPTSGSQNEQFF.

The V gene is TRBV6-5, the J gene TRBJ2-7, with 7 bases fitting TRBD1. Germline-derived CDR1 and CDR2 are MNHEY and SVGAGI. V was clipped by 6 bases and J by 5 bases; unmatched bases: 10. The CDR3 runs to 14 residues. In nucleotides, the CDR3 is TGTGCCAGCAGGGGTACAGGGGACCGAAACGAGCAGTACTTC. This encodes CASRGTGDRNEQYF.